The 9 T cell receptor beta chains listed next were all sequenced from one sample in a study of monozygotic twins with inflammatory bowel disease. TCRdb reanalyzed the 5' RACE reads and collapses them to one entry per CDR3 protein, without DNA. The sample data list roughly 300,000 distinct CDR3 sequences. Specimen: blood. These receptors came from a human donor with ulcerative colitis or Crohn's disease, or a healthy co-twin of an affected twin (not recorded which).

The CDR3 reads CASSFWGNYGYTF. This sequence joins TRBV12-3 or TRBV12-4 and TRBJ1-2; TCRdb's D call of TRBD1 is untestable without DNA. The CDR3 contains 13 residues.

The CDR3 reads CASSLGLAGGDTGELFF. The chain carries TRBV4-1 and TRBJ2-2; the TCRdb call, TRBD2, lacks DNA for checking. Germline lookup yields CDR1 MGHRA and CDR2 YSYEKL. This CDR3 has 17 residues.

The chain's CDR3 is CASSYKRPLTGELFF. This chain connects TRBV6-2 or TRBV6-3 to TRBJ2-2; the D call from TCRdb, TRBD1, cannot be confirmed without DNA. The V gene's germline CDR1 is MNHEY and CDR2 SVGEGT. The CDR3 totals 15 residues.

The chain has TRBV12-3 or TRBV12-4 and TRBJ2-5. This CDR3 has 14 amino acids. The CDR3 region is CASSLVALQETQYF.

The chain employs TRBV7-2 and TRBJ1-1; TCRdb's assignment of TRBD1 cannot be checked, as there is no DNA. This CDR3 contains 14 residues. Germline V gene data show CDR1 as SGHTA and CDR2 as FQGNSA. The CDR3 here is CASSLEGTVSEAFF.

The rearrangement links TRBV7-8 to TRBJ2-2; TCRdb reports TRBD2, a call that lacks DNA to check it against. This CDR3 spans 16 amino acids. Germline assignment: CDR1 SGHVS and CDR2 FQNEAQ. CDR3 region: CASSPGTSGSSGELFF.

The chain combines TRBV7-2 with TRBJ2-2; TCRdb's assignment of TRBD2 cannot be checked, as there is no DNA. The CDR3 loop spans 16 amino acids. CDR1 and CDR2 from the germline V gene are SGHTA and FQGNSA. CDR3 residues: CASRPRGAQNTGELFF.

Here the CDR3 reads CASNHREDTQYF. V usage is TRBV28 and J usage is TRBJ2-3; with no DNA, the TCRdb D assignment of TRBD1 cannot be verified. This CDR3 spans 12 amino acids. Germline V gives CDR1 MDHEN, CDR2 SYDVKM.

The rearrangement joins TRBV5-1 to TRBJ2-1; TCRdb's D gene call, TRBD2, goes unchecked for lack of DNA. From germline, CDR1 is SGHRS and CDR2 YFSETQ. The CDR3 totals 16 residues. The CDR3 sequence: CASSILAESSYNEQFF. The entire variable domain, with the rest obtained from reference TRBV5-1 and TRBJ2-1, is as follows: KAGVTQTPRYLIKTRGQQVTLSCSPISGHRSVSWYQQTPGQGLQFLFEYFSETQRNKGNFPGRFSGRQFSNSRSEMNVSTLELGDSALYLCASSILAESSYNEQFFGPGTRLTVL.